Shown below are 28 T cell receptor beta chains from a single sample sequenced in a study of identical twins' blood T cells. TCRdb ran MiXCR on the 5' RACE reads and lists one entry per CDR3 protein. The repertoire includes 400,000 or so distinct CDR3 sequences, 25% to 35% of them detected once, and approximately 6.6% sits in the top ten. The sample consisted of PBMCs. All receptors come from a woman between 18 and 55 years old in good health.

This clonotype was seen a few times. The CDR3 region is CASSQGATSGREETQYF. CDR3 sequence (DNA): TGTGCCAGCAGCCAAGGGGCGACTAGCGGGAGGGAGGAGACCCAGTACTTC. V and J are TRBV3-1 and TRBJ2-5, with 14 bases identical to TRBD2. The CDR3 spans 17 residues. Germline V lookup: CDR1 LGHDT, CDR2 YNNKEL (reference sequence). The V and J ends lost 1 base and 5 bases, in that order; junction bases with no gene match: 6.

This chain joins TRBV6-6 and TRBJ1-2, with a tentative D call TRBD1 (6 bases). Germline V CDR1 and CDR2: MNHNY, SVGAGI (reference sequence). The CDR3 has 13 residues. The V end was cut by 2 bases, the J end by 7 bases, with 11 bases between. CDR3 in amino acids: CASSYETGPGYTF. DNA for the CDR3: TGTGCCAGCAGTTACGAGACAGGACCTGGCTACACCTTC.

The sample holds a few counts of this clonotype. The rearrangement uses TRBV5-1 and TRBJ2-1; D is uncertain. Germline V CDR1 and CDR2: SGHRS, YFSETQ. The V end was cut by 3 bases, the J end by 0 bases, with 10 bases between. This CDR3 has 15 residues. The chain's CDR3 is CASSSIDSSYNEQFF. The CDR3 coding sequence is TGCGCCAGCAGCTCCATAGATAGCTCCTACAATGAGCAGTTCTTC.

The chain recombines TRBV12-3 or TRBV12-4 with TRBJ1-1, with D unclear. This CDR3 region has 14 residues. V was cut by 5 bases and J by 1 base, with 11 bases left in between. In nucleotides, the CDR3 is TGTGCCAGCAGTATGCTGGTGGGGAACACTGAAGCTTTCTTT. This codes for CASSMLVGNTEAFF.

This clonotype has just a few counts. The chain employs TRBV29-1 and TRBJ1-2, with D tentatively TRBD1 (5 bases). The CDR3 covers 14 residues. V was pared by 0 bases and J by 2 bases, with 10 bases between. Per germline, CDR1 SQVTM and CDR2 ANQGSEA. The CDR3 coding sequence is TGCAGCGTTGAAGATTCACGGGACAACTATGGCTACACCTTC. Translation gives CSVEDSRDNYGYTF.

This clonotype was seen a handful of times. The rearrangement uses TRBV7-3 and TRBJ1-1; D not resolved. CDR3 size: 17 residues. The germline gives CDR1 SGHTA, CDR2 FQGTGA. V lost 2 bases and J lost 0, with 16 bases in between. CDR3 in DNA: TGTGCCAGCAGCTTATCTTTTGGGATGATGATGAACACTGAAGCTTTCTTT. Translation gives CASSLSFGMMMNTEAFF.

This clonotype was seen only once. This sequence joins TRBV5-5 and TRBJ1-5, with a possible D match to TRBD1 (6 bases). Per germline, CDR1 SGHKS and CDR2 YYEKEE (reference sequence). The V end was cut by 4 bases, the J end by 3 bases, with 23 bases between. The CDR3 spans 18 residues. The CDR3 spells CASSPHLGQKNINQPQHF. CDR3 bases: TGTGCCAGCAGCCCTCACTTAGGACAGAAAAACATCAATCAGCCCCAGCATTTT.

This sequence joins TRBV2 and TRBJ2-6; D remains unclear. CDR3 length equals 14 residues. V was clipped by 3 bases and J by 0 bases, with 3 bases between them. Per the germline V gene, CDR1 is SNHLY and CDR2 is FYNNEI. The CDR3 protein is CASSEDSGANVLTF. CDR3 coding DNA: TGTGCCAGCAGTGAGGACTCTGGGGCCAACGTCCTGACTTTC.

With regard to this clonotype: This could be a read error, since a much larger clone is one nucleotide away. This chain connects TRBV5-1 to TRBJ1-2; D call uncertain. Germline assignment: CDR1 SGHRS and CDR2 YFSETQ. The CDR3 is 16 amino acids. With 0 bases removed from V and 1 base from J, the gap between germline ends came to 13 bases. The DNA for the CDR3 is TGCGCCAGCAGCTTGGGTTACGGCTTAGTTAACTATGGCTACACCTTC. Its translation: CASSLGYGLVNYGYTF.

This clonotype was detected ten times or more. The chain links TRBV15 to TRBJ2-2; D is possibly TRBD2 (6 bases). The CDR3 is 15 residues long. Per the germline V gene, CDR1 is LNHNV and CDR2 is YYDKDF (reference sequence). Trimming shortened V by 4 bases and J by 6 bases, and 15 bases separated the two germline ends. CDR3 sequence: CATSNPRGRAGELFF. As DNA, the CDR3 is TGTGCCACCAGCAACCCCCGGGGGAGAGCCGGGGAGCTGTTTTTT.

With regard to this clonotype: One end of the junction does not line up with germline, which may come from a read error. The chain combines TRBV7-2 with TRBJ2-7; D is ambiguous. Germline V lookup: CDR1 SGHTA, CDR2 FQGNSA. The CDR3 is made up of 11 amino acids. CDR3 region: CANSYYYEQYF. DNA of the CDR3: TGTGCCAACAGCTACTACTACGAGCAGTACTTC.

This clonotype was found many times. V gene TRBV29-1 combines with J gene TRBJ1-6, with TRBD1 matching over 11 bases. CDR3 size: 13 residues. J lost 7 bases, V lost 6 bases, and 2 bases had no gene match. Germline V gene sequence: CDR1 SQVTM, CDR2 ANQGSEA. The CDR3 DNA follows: TGCAGCGTGTGGACAGGGGGCAATTCACCCCTCCACTTT. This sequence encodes CSVWTGGNSPLHF.

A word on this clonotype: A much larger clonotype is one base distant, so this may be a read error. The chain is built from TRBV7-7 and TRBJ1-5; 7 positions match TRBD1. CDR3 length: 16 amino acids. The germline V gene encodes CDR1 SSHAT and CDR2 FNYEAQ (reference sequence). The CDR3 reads CASSLLDRVSNQPQHF. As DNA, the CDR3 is TGTGCTAGCAGCTTACTAGACAGGGTTAGCAATCAGCCCCAGCATTTT.

CDR3 DNA sequence: TGCAGCGTTGAAGTCTACGACAGGAACGGGACTGAAGCTTTCTTT. This translates into CSVEVYDRNGTEAFF. This chain connects TRBV29-1 to TRBJ1-1, with D tentatively TRBD1 (6 bases). This CDR3 region has 15 residues. The germline V and J ends were trimmed by 1 base and 5 bases, with 17 bases remaining between them. Germline V gene sequence: CDR1 SQVTM, CDR2 ANQGSEA.

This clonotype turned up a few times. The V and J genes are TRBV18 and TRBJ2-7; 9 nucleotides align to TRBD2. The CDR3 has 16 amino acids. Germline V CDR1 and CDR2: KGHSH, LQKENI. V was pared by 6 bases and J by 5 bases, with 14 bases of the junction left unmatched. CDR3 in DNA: TGTGCCAGCTCCCAATACGTATCTAGCGGGGCAAACGAGCAGTACTTC. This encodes CASSQYVSSGANEQYF.

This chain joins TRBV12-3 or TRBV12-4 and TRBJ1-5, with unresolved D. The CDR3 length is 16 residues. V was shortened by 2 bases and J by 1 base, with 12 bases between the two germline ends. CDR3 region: CASSLRSRRSNQPQHF. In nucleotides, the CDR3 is TGTGCCAGCAGTTTAAGGTCCCGGCGGAGCAATCAGCCCCAGCATTTT.

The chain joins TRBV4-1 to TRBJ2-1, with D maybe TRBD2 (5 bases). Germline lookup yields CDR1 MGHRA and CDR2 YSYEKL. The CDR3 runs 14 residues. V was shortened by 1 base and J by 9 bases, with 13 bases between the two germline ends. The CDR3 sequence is CASSQVDGEFEQFF. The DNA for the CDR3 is TGCGCCAGCAGCCAAGTAGACGGGGAATTTGAGCAGTTCTTC.

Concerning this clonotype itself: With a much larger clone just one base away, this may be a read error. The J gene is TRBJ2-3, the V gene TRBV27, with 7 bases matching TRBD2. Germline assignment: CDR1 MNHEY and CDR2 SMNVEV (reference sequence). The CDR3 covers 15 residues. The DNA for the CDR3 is TGTGCCAGCAGTAGCCCTAGCGGTAGCACAGATACGCGGTATTTT. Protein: CASSSPSGSTDTRYF.

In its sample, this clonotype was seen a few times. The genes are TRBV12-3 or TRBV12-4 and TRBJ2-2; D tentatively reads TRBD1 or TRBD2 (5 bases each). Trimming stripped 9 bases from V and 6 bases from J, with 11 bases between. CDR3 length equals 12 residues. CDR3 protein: CASTLGAGELFF. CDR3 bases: TGTGCCAGTACTCTGGGGGCCGGGGAGCTGTTTTTT.

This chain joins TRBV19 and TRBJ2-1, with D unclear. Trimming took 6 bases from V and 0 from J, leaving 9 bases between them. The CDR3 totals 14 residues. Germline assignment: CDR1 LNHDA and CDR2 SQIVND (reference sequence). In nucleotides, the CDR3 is TGTGCCAGTAGCCTGACCCACTCCTACAATGAGCAGTTCTTC. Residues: CASSLTHSYNEQFF.

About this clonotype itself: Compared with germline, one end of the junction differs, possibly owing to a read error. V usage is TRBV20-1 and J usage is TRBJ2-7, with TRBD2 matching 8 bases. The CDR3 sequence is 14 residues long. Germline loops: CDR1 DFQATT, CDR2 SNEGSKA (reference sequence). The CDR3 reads CSARDIAGRYERYF. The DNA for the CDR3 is TGCAGTGCTAGAGATATAGCGGGACGCTACGAGCGGTACTTC.

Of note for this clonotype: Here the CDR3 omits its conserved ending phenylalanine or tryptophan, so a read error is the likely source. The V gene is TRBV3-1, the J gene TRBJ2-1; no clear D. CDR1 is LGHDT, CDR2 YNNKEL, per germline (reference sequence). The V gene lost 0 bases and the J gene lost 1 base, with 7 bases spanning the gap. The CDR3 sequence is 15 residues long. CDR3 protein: CASSQEPGSYNEQFL. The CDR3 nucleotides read TGTGCCAGCAGCCAAGAACCGGGTTCCTACAATGAGCAGTTCCTC.

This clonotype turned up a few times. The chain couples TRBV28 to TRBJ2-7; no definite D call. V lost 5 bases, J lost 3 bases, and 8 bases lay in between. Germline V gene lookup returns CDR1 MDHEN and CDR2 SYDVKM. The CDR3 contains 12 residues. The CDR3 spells CASSRRSYEQYF. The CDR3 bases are TGTGCCAGCAGTCGGAGAAGCTACGAGCAGTACTTC. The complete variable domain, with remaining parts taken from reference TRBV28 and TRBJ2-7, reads DVKVTQSSRYLVKRTGEKVFLECVQDMDHENMFWYRQDPGLGLRLIYFSYDVKMKEKGDIPEGYSVSREKKERFSLILESASTNQTSMYLCASSRRSYEQYFGPGTRLTVT.

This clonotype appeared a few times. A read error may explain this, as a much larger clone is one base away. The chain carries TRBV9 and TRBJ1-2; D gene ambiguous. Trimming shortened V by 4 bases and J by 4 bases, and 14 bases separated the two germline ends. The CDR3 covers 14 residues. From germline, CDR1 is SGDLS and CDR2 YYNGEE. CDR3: CASSSTLKGYGYTF. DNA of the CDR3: TGTGCCAGCAGCTCAACCCTGAAGGGCTATGGCTACACCTTC.

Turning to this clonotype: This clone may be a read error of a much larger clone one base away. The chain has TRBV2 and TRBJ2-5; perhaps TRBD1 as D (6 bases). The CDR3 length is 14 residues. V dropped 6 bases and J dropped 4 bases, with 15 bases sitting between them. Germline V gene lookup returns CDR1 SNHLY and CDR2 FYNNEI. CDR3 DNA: TGTGCCAGCAGAGCTCAGGGGTCACGAGAGACCCAGTACTTC. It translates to CASRAQGSRETQYF.

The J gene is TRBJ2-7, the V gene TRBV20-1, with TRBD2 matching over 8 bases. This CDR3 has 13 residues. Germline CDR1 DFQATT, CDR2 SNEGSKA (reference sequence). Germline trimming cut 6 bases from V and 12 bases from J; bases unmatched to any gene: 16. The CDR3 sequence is CSAEGGSGSYSYF. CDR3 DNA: TGCAGTGCCGAGGGGGGGAGCGGGAGCTATTCGTACTTC.

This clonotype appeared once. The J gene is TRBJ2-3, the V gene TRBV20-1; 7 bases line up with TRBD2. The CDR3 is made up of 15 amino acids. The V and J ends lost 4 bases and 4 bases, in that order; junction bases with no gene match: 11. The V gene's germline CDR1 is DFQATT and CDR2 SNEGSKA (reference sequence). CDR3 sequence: CSATLPGLPPDTQYF. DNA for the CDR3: TGCAGTGCTACCCTACCGGGACTACCCCCAGATACGCAGTATTTT.

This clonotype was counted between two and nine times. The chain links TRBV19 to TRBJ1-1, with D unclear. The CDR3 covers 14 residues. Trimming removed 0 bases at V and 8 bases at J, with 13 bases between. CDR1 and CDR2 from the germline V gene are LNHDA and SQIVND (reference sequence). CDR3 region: CASSIDQMRSEAFF. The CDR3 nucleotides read TGTGCCAGTAGTATAGATCAGATGCGGTCGGAAGCTTTCTTT.